This TCR beta chain was sequenced for a study of immune cell composition in non-small cell lung cancer listed by TCRdb under 2017. Notes on the research overall: Histologic subtype, mainly lung adenocarcinoma or squamous cell carcinoma, was assigned on the basis of H&E together with p63, CK5, Napsin A and TTF-1 immunohistochemistry. TCR-beta sequencing from Adaptive Biotechnologies was done on 32 to 35 paired sets of NSCLC tumour and non-adjacent lung specimens and on about two dozen tumour-only specimens. In supplementary cohort #1, which comprised around 11 lung adenocarcinoma cases, paired tumour/lung TCR-beta sequencing was performed and TIL populations were generated so that tumour reactivity could be assessed. A handful of tumour specimens with TCR-beta data were of rare histological subtypes and were excluded from the subtype comparisons.

On this clone: What antigen it recognizes has not been identified. No much larger clonotype is one base removed from it; base qualities were not supplied.

The CDR3 runs 15 residues from the cysteine to the phenylalanine. This entry keeps only the CDR3 DNA: 45 bases, framed from base 1. The V end loses 0 bases and the J end loses 0 bases, and a stretch of 8 bases separates them. CDR1 and CDR2 (MNHEY, SVGAGI) derive from the germline V gene. On the study overall, not on this receptor specifically: Across 10 adenocarcinoma cases, TIL tumour reactivity correlated strongly with maximal tumour-associated clone frequency but not with overall clonality. Tumour-associated clones >0.5% were found in nearly half of NSCLC cases, namely in around 31% of adenocarcinomas versus less than 85% of squamous carcinomas. Smoking pack-years did not significantly correlate with tumour TCR-beta clonality. The reactivity cohort contained only 10 cases, and the tumour-reactive clones were not shown to have sequences in common with the dominant in vivo tumour-associated clones. Lung squamous cell carcinoma tumours had significantly higher Top 10 clone scores and productive clonality than lung adenocarcinoma tumours.

Frozen aliquots of unsorted single-cell suspensions were used for genomic DNA extraction with the QIAamp DNA kit. The tumour samples consisted of non-small cell lung cancer tissue that had been surgically resected. Tissues arrived within 2 hours after resection and were immediately processed into single-cell suspensions. Tissue was mechanically dissociated and enzymatically digested with DNase I, collagenase I and hyaluronidase for approximately 30 minutes at 37 °C, then filtered and RBC-lysed. A two-step multiplex PCR amplified TCR-beta CDR3 regions from genomic DNA, and the second step of the PCR added Illumina-compatible adaptors. TCR-beta immunosequencing was performed on an Illumina platform as a commercial immunoSEQ service. The published analysis was carried out like this. Repertoires were described by productive clonality and by Top 10 Clones, which is the percentage of T-cell templates coming from the ten most frequent sequences. Values of productive clonality ranged from 0 to 1, with a monoclonal population indicated by a value of 1. Tumour-associated clones, identified using log10 scatter plots, were defined as sequences that made up at least 0.1% of tumour T-cell templates and were not found in the matched non-adjacent lung. Two-group comparisons used Student's t-tests, stages used ANOVA, and relationships used linear regression, analysed in GraphPad Prism7 and R. TCRdb took this table from immuneACCESS and kept in-frame rearrangements with V and J called. Such tables lack part of the clones; where checked against another copy, unresolved V genes explain under half of the gap, and the rest is unexplained. D and trimming come from the DNA, and the V and J calls and clone size come from that table. The sample profile shows around 9,100 clones; 76% of them were found once. The ten largest clonotypes hold roughly 9.9% of the sample.

The TCR originated in a human donor with non-small cell lung cancer. The sample was lung tumor tissue. The sequence joins TRBV6-5 to TRBJ1-2; no D gene is confidently identified. The CDR3: CASSYSISANYGYTF. The DNA sequence is given as TGTGCCAGCAGTTACTCGATCAGCGCTAACTATGGCTACACCTTC.